This T cell receptor beta chain was sequenced during a study of neurological immune-mediated disorders. Study-level results: CDR3 amino acid sequences of expanded clones were not shared across subjects, a result suggesting private repertoires in all groups.

V was clipped by 4 bases and J by 2 bases, with 12 bases between them. Per the germline V gene, CDR1 is MNHEY and CDR2 is SVGAGI. The CDR3 is 14 amino acids. At least ten counts were recorded for this clonotype. As yet, its antigen is unknown. MiXCR, run by TCRdb on the 5' RACE reads, gives a single entry per CDR3 protein. This sample has 30,000 to 40,000 distinct CDR3 sequences, with less than 5% found just once. Sequencing was performed on PBMCs. V and J are TRBV6-5 and TRBJ2-7; tentative D call: TRBD1 (5 bases). The sequence derives from a man aged 25 to 40 with multiple sclerosis. CDR3 residues: CASSWLDSTYEQYF. Here the CDR3 DNA reads TGTGCCAGCAGTTGGCTTGACAGCACCTACGAGCAGTACTTC.